This section outlines one T cell receptor (beta chain) sequence together with its context. Its antigen is unknown. Base qualities are not provided; no much larger clone lies one nucleotide away. This sample was included in a study of blood T cell repertoires in COVID-19 (dated by TCRdb to 2018 to 2021). Describing the broader study: Collaborator samples came from the United States, Italy and Spain and covered acute and convalescent phases of COVID-19. The material from the prospective study consisted of cDNA or gDNA derived from T cells, B-cell-depleted T cells, or PBMCs. Deeply sampled blood TCRbeta repertoires from subjects exposed to, actively infected with, or recovered from COVID-19 were included in the dataset. A freely available public database, intended as a resource for researchers studying the immune response to SARS-CoV-2, is where the repertoires were released. Samples came from the ongoing ImmuneRACE study (first 160 participants) plus 1,254 subjects from 6 global collaborators. Sample metadata almost always included a de-identified subject ID, COVID-19 status, age in years and sex. HLA class I and class II types, where available, came from metadata supplied by the sample provider rather than from assay-based typing.

TCRbeta CDR3 regions were amplified from genomic DNA using the immunoSEQ Assay, a bias-controlled multiplex PCR. In the source study's methods: The number of nucleated cells in each sample was estimated by amplification of reference gene primers within the assay. Sequence reads were collapsed and filtered to measure the absolute abundance of every unique TCRbeta CDR3 rearrangement. For each sample, productive Simpson clonality was calculated as the square root of Simpson's diversity index across productive rearrangements. Entries here come from immuneACCESS through TCRdb and include only in-frame sequences with V and J called. Some clones fail to appear in such tables; in the studies checked, an unresolved V gene covers under half of the shortfall, and the cause of the remainder is unknown. That table furnishes V, J and clone size, whereas the DNA furnished D and trimming. The sample includes about 280,000 clones, with approximately 85% observed a single time. Of the sample, approximately 5.1% is held by the ten largest clones.

Overall study outcomes, separate from this receptor: The quantity of clinical and demographic metadata differed by source and by participant and was supplied without curation.

The collaborating institutions used their own protocols to collect whole blood in K2EDTA tubes. For TCRbeta analysis, collaborators shipped samples in one of three forms: frozen whole blood, isolated PBMCs, or DNA extracted from either of those sample types. As encoded in the germline V gene, CDR1 is MNHNS while CDR2 is SASEGT. Counted from cysteine to phenylalanine, this CDR3 has 13 amino acids. Left in the record is the CDR3 DNA by itself, 39 bases read in frame from the first base. The V and J ends are trimmed by 2 bases and 2 bases, leaving 6 bases between them. The receptor's source is a man in his forties or fifties with active or convalescent COVID-19. The sample comprised peripheral blood. The V and J genes are TRBV6-1 and TRBJ1-1, with an unclear D gene assignment. The CDR3 amino acid sequence is: CASSEMANTEAFF. The nucleotide sequence reads as follows: TGTGCCAGCAGTGAAATGGCCAACACTGAAGCTTTCTTT.